This TCR beta chain stems from a study of T-cell memory formation after mild COVID-19. From the 5' RACE reads, TCRdb called clonotypes with MiXCR, one entry per CDR3 protein. The sample holds around 390,000 distinct CDR3 sequences, about 15% seen once. Trimming took off 4 bases at V and 6 bases at J, with 16 bases between the two ends. The CDR3 has 14 amino acids. Germline V gene lookup returns CDR1 MNHEY and CDR2 SVGEGT. The sequenced sample was PBMCs or a T cell subset sorted from them (not recorded which). The chain recombines TRBV6-2 or TRBV6-3 with TRBJ2-7; D gene unclear. The TCR sequence derives from a young man who had mild COVID-19 (a few samples of this study predate the infection). Cell type and time point are not known. The CDR3 DNA follows: TGTGCCAGCAGTTCTCCAAGAACGATATCCGAGCAGTACTTC. This codes for CASSSPRTISEQYF.